This is a list of T cell receptor beta chains from one sample in a study of CD8+CD57+ T cells in acquired aplastic anemia. TCRdb re-called the reads through MiXCR, storing one row per CDR3 protein. The table records some 150,000 distinct CDR3 sequences, 71% of them present only once. Sequenced sample: sorted CD4+, CD8+, or CD8+CD57+ T cells (not recorded which) from PBMCs. All receptors come from a human donor with aplastic anemia. CDR3s include the opening cysteine and the closing phenylalanine or tryptophan. A D gene is named only where the DNA matches it firmly. For some rows the clone size is stated as once, few or many, or as a class when expanded; others skip it.

size | J | V | D | CDR3 | DNA
. | TRBJ2-5 | TRBV7-3 | . | CASSSQAAGTQYF | TGTGCCAGCAGCTCTCAGGCCGCGGGGACCCAGTACTTC
. | TRBJ2-3 | TRBV5-1 | TRBD1 | CASSVPGQVNTDTQYF | TGCGCCAGCAGCGTTCCGGGACAGGTCAACACAGATACGCAGTATTTT
. | TRBJ2-5 | TRBV20-1 | . | CSATRGYQETQYF | TGCAGTGCCACGAGAGGGTACCAAGAGACCCAGTACTTC
. | TRBJ1-4 | TRBV5-1 | TRBD1 | CASSWDRELDNEKLFF | TGCGCCAGCAGCTGGGACAGGGAACTAGACAATGAAAAACTGTTTTTT
. | TRBJ2-1 | TRBV5-1 | . | CASSFGGTYNEQFF | TGCGCCAGCAGCTTTGGCGGGACCTACAATGAGCAGTTCTTC
. | TRBJ2-7 | TRBV12-3/TRBV12-4 | TRBD1 | CASSADRNPSYEQYF | TGTGCCAGCAGTGCGGACAGGAACCCCTCCTACGAGCAGTACTTC
. | TRBJ2-7 | TRBV20-1 | TRBD1 | CSARGRTGLGEQYF | TGCAGTGCTAGAGGTAGGACAGGTCTGGGGGAGCAGTACTTC
. | TRBJ1-2 | TRBV9 | TRBD1 | CASSFLGQGNYGYTF | TGTGCCAGCAGCTTCCTGGGACAGGGGAACTATGGCTACACCTTC
few | TRBJ2-5 | TRBV6-1 | . | CASRDQETQYF | TGTGCCAGCAGGGACCAAGAGACCCAGTACTTC
. | TRBJ2-5 | TRBV7-2 | TRBD2 | CASSLISASGRTQETQYF | TGTGCCAGCAGCTTAATTTCGGCTAGCGGGAGAACACAAGAGACCCAGTACTTC
. | TRBJ1-5 | TRBV25-1 | . | CASSTTGSNQPQHF | TGTGCCAGCAGTACTACAGGGTCGAATCAGCCCCAGCATTTT
. | TRBJ2-5 | TRBV6-5 | TRBD2 | CASSYTGRTGGETQYF | TGTGCCAGCAGTTATACAGGACGTACGGGGGGTGAGACCCAGTACTTC
. | TRBJ1-2 | TRBV2 | TRBD1 | CASLGGTGKGYTF | TGTGCCAGCTTGGGAGGGACAGGGAAAGGCTACACCTTC
many | TRBJ1-5 | TRBV7-9 | . | CASSLGNQPQHF | TGTGCCAGCAGCTTAGGCAATCAGCCCCAGCATTTT